These T cell receptor beta chains were read from a single sample in a study of shared clonotypes between healthy human individuals. Clones were sequenced by immunoSEQ multiplex PCR, and TCRdb holds only the in-frame ones, with some missing. The profile shows about half a million clones, more than 75% of them singletons. Sequencing input: PBMCs. All receptors derive from a middle-aged woman in good health. Some clones in this sample may be carry-over from other donors' samples. The CDR3 runs from the conserved cysteine through the conserved F or W.

>TRBJ2-7|TRBV28
CASSTPGGESYEQYF
>TRBJ1-2|TRBV18
CASSPEANYGYTF
>TRBJ2-5|TRBV9
CASSVGTGGRETQYF
>TRBJ1-2|TRBV7-9
CASSPGTVPLYGYTF
>TRBJ2-3|TRBV2
CASKTSGRNTDTQYF
>TRBJ2-3|TRBV7-9
CASSPRVQRSTDTQYF
>TRBJ2-2|TRBV5-4
CASSTRTSGSTGELFF
>TRBJ2-1|TRBV7-9
CASSLARGSSYNEQFF
>TRBJ1-2|TRBV2
CASRGRIYGYTF
>TRBJ1-3|TRBV13
CASSLQGGSGNTIYF
>TRBJ2-1|TRBV7-3
CASSLNSGTSGLKNEQFF
>TRBJ2-2|TRBV7-7
CASSLESGELFF
>TRBJ2-7|TRBV10-2
CASSDLAGGRREQYF
>TRBJ1-2|TRBV10-3
CAITEGQGVGYTF
>TRBJ1-1|TRBV10-3
CAVSRATNTEAFF
>TRBJ2-6|TRBV18
CASSPDTGANVLTF
>.|TRBV2
CASSEQGESNEQYF
>TRBJ2-7|TRBV11-2
CASSPLRGLGAYEQYF
>TRBJ2-5|TRBV5-6
CASSLGTRGETQYF
>TRBJ2-7|TRBV10-3
CAISESTAGSSYEQYF
>TRBJ1-3|TRBV4-1
CASSGGRGGNTIYF
>TRBJ1-1|TRBV5-4
CASTPTGGTEAFF
>TRBJ2-1|TRBV9
CASSVDISSYNEQFF
>TRBJ2-7|TRBV10-2
CASRDRTSYEQYF
>TRBJ1-1|TRBV10-3
CAIIDDRETEAFF
>TRBJ1-2|TRBV9
CASSVDPLPYGYTF
>TRBJ2-7|TRBV18
CASSPDKALPYEQYF
>TRBJ2-1|TRBV5-1
CASSLAQGAYNEQFF
>TRBJ1-4|TRBV6-6
CASSYGAPGSEKLFF